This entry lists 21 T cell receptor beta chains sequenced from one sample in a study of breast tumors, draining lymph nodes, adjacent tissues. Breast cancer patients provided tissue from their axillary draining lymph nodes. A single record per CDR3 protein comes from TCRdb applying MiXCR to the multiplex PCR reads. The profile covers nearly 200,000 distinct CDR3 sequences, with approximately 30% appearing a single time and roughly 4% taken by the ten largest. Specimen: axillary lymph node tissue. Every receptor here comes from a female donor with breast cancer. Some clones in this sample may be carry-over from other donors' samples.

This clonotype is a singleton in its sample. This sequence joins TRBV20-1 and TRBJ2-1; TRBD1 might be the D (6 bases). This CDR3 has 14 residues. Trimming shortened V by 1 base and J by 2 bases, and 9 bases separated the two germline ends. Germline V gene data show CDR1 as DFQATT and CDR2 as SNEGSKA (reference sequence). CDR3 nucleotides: TGCAGTGCTAGAGGGGGGCTGACCTACAATGAGCAGTTCTTC. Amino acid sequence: CSARGGLTYNEQFF.

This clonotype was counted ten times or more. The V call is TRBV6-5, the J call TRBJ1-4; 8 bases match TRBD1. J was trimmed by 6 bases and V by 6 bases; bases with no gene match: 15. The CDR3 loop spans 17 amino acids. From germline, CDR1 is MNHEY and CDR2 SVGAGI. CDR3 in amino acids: CASSPRAGGGPDEKLFF. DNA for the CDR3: TGTGCCAGCAGCCCCCGGGCAGGGGGCGGGCCGGATGAAAAACTGTTTTTT.

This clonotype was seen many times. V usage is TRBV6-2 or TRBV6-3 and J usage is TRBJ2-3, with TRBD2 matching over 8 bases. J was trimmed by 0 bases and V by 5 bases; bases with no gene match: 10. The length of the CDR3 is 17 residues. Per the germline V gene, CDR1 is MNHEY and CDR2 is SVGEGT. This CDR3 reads CASSTSGRGGSTDTQYF. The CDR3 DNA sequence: TGTGCCAGCAGTACCAGCGGGAGAGGGGGAAGCACAGATACGCAGTATTTT.

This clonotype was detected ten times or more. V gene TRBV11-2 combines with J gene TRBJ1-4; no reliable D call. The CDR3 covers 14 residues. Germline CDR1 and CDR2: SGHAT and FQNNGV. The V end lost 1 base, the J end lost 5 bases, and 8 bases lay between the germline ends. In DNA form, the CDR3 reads TGTGCCAGCAGCTTAGGTCATGGGAATGAAAAACTGTTTTTT. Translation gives CASSLGHGNEKLFF. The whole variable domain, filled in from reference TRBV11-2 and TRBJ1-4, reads EAGVAQSPRYKIIEKRQSVAFWCNPISGHATLYWYQQILGQGPKLLIQFQNNGVVDDSQLPKDRFSAERLKGVDSTLKIQPAKLEDSAVYLCASSLGHGNEKLFFGSGTQLSVL.

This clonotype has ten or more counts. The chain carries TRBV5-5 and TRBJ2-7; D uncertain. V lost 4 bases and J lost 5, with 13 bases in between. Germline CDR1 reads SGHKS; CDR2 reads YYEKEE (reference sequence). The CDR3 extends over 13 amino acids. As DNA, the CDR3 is TGTGCCAGCAGCCCCCCGGTATTAGACGAGCAGTACTTC. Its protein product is CASSPPVLDEQYF.

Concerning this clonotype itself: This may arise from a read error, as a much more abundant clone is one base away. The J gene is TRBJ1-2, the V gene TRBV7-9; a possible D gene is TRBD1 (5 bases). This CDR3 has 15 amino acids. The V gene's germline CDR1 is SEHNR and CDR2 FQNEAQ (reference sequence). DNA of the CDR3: TGTGCCAGCAGCTTAGCAGGGCTCCGGGGGGTTGGCTACCCCTTC. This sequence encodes CASSLAGLRGVGYPF.

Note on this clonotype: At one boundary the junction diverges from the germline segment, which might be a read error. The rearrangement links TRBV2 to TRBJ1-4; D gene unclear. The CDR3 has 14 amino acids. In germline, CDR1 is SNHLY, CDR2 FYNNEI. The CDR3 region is CVSSDTGIGEKLFF. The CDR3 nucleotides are TGTGTCAGCAGTGATACGGGGATCGGTGAAAAACTGTTTTTT.

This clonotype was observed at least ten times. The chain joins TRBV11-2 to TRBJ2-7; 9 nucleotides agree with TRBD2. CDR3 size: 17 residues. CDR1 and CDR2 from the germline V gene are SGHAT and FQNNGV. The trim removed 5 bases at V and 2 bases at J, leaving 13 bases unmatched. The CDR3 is CASSPHVASGTTYEQYF. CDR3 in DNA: TGTGCCAGCAGCCCCCACGTGGCTAGCGGGACAACCTACGAGCAGTACTTC.

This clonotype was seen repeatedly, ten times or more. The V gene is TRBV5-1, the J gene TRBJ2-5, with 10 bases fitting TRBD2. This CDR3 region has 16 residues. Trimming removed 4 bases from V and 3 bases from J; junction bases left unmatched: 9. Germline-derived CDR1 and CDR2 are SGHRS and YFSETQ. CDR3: CASSTGTSETKETQYF. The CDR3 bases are TGCGCCAGCAGCACGGGGACTAGCGAGACAAAAGAGACCCAGTACTTC.

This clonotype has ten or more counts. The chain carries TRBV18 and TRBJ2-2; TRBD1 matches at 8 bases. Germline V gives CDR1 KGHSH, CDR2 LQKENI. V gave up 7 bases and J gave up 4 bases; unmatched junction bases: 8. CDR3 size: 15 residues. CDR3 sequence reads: CASYSGGAATGELFF. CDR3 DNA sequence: TGTGCCAGCTACTCAGGGGGCGCGGCCACCGGGGAGCTGTTTTTT.

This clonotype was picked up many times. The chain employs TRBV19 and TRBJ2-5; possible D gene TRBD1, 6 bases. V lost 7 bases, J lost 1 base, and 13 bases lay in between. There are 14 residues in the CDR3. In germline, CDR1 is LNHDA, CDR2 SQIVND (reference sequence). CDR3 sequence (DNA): TGTGCCAGTACCCCGGGACAAGCCCAAGAGACCCAGTACTTC. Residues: CASTPGQAQETQYF.

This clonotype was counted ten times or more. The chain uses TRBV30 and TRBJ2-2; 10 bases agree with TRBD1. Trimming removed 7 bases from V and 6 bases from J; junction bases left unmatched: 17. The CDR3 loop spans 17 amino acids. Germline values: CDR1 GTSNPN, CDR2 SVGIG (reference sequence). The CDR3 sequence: CASEGSVGTGVAGELFF. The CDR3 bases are TGTGCCTCGGAAGGATCAGTCGGGACAGGGGTTGCCGGGGAGCTGTTTTTT. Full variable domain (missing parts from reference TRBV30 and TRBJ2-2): SQTIHQWPATLVQPVGSPLSLECTVEGTSNPNLYWYRQAAGRGLQLLFYSVGIGQISSEVPQNLSASRPQDRQFILSSKKLLLSDSGFYLCASEGSVGTGVAGELFFGEGSRLTVL.

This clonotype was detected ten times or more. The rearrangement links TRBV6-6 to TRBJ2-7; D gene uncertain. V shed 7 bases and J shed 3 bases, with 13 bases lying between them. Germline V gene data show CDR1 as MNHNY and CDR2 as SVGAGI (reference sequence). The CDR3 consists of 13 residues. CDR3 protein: CASMGGKGYEQYF. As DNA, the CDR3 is TGTGCCAGCATGGGCGGAAAAGGCTACGAGCAGTACTTC.

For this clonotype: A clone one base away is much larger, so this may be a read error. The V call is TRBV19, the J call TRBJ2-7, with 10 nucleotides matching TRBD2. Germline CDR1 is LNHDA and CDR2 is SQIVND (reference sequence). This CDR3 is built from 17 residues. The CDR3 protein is CACSPGGSGRWTYGQYF. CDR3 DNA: TGTGCCTGTAGTCCTGGGGGTAGCGGGAGGTGGACCTACGGGCAGTACTTC.

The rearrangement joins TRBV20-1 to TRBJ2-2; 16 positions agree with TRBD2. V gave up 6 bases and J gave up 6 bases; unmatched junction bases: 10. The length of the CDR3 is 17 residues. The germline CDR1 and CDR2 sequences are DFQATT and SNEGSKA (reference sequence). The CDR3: CSARPRGLAGGPGELFF. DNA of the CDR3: TGCAGTGCACGGCCCCGGGGACTAGCGGGAGGGCCCGGGGAGCTGTTTTTT.

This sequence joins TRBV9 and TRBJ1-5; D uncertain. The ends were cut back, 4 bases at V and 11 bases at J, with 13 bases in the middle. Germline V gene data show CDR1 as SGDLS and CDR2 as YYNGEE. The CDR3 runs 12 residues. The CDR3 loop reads CASSSSGSSQHF. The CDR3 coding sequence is TGTGCCAGCAGCAGTAGCGGGAGCTCCCAGCATTTT.

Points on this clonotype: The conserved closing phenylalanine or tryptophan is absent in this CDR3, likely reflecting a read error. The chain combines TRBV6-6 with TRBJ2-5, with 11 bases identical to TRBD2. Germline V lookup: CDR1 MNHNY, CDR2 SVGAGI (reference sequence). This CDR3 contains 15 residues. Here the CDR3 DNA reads TGCGCCAGCAGTGAGGGGACTAGCGGTCAAGAGACCCAGTACTCC. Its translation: CASSEGTSGQETQYS.

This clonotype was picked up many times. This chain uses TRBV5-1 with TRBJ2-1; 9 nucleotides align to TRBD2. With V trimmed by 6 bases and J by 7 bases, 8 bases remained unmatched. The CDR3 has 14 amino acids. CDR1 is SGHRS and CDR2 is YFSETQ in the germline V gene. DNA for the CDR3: TGCGCCAGCACTGGTCGCGGGAGGGGGAATGAGCAGTTCTTC. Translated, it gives CASTGRGRGNEQFF. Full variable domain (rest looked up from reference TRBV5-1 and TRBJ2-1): KAGVTQTPRYLIKTRGQQVTLSCSPISGHRSVSWYQQTPGQGLQFLFEYFSETQRNKGNFPGRFSGRQFSNSRSEMNVSTLELGDSALYLCASTGRGRGNEQFFGPGTRLTVL.

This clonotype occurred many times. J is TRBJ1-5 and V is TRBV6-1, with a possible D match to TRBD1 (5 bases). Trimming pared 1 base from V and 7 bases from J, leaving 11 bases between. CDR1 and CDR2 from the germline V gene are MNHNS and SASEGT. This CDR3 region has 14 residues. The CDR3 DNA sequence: TGTGCCAGCAGTGAAGGGCAGGGCAGACAGCCCCAGCATTTT. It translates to CASSEGQGRQPQHF.

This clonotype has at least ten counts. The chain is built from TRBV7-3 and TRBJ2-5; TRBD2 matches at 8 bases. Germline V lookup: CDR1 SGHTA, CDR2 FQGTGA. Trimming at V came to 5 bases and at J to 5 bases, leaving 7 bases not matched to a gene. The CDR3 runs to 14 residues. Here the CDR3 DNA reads TGTGCCAGCAGCCGGGGGGGGGGCGCGGAGACCCAGTACTTC. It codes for CASSRGGGAETQYF.

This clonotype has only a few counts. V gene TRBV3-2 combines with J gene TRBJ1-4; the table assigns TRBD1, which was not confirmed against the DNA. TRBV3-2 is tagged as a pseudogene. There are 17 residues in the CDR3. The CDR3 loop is CASSPRGAGATNEKLFF. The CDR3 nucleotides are TGTGCCAGCAGCCCGAGGGGGGCTGGGGCAACTAATGAAAAACTGTTTTTT.